Presented here are 32 T cell receptor beta chains from one specimen sequenced in a study of T cell repertoires in cytomegalovirus infection (dated by TCRdb to about 2019). Sample treatment or condition, as interpreted from the label and publication: in vitro stimulation with specific CMV peptide epitopes to enrich CMV-specific T cells. The antigens these receptors bind are not known. The reads were generated on an Illumina HiSeq 1500. The public reads were run again by TCRdb, first through fastp at Q25 and then through MiXCR, and only productive beta chains were kept. Rows with one shared CDR3 protein collapse into an entry with the most common genes and DNA. For this sample there are a few hundred thousand distinct CDR3 sequences; 25% appear just once. The leading ten clones occupy about an eighth of the sample. The sequencing here drew on cultured PBMCs, taken from culture after CMV antigen stimulation. The receptors here all came from a human donor in good health (CMV status not recorded). Some clones in this sample may be carry-over from other donors' samples.

The sample holds many counts of this clonotype. The chain couples TRBV7-2 to TRBJ2-6; D remains unclear. The germline V gene encodes CDR1 SGHTA and CDR2 FQGNSA. This CDR3 is 14 amino acids long. Trimming cost V 1 base and J 0 bases, with 1 base left between them. The CDR3 here is CASSLDSGANVLTF. As DNA, the CDR3 is TGTGCCAGCAGCTTAGACTCTGGGGCCAACGTCCTGACTTTC.

This clonotype showed up just once. The gene calls are TRBV28 and TRBJ2-6; no reliable D call. The V gene lost 7 bases and the J gene lost 1 base, with 17 bases spanning the gap. There are 17 residues in the CDR3. Germline V lookup: CDR1 MDHEN, CDR2 SYDVKM. The chain's CDR3 is CASNSPGGNSGANVLTF. In DNA form, the CDR3 reads TGTGCCAGCAATTCACCCGGCGGAAATTCTGGGGCCAACGTCCTGACTTTC.

The J gene is TRBJ2-2, the V gene TRBV12-3 or TRBV12-4, with D unclear. The CDR3 totals 13 residues. V was shortened by 0 bases and J by 8 bases, with 7 bases between the two germline ends. This CDR3 reads CASSLAFGGELFF. For the CDR3, the DNA is TGTGCCAGCAGTTTAGCGTTCGGTGGGGAGCTGTTTTTT.

The chain has TRBV19 and TRBJ2-2; D may be TRBD2 (6 bases). The CDR3 runs to 15 residues. Germline lookup yields CDR1 LNHDA and CDR2 SQIVND (reference sequence). V was trimmed by 6 bases and J by 0 bases, leaving 11 bases between them. The CDR3 protein is CASRKGLTNTGELFF. The CDR3 bases are TGTGCCAGTAGAAAGGGACTGACGAACACCGGGGAGCTGTTTTTT.

The V gene is TRBV28, the J gene TRBJ2-2; 7 bases line up with TRBD2. From germline, CDR1 is MDHEN and CDR2 SYDVKM. J lost 5 bases, V lost 1 base, and 13 bases had no gene match. This CDR3 has 18 residues. This CDR3 reads CASSLYRAGRLGTGELFF. The CDR3 DNA follows: TGTGCCAGCAGTTTATACAGAGCCGGGAGGCTGGGGACCGGGGAGCTGTTTTTT.

This clonotype was counted at least ten times. The rearrangement links TRBV7-3 to TRBJ2-2; possible D gene TRBD1, 5 bases. Deletions cut 1 base from V and 6 bases from J, with 12 bases between. Germline CDR1 is SGHTA and CDR2 is FQGTGA. This CDR3 region has 15 residues. The CDR3 region is CASSLMGPASGELFF. The CDR3 DNA reads TGTGCCAGCAGCTTAATGGGGCCGGCCTCCGGGGAGCTGTTTTTT.

The CDR3 region is CASSRWDSTYEQYF. CDR3 DNA sequence: TGTGCCAGCAGCCGCTGGGACTCAACCTACGAGCAGTACTTC. V is TRBV27 and J is TRBJ2-7; a weak D match, TRBD2 (6 bases). The germline CDR1 and CDR2 sequences are MNHEY and SMNVEV (reference sequence). This CDR3 has 14 residues. Trimming pared 6 bases from V and 2 bases from J, leaving 14 bases between.

This chain connects TRBV7-2 to TRBJ1-4; unclear D gene. The V and J ends lost 1 base and 3 bases respectively, with 9 bases between them. Per the germline V gene, CDR1 is SGHTA and CDR2 is FQGNSA. The CDR3 sequence is 15 residues long. The CDR3 protein is CASSLVERPNEKLFF. Written as DNA, the CDR3 is TGTGCCAGCAGCTTAGTGGAAAGGCCTAATGAAAAACTGTTTTTT.

Ten or more counts support this clonotype. The chain is built from TRBV7-8 and TRBJ2-3, with D possibly being TRBD2 (6 bases). The germline CDR1 and CDR2 sequences are SGHVS and FQNEAQ. CDR3 length: 15 residues. Trimming took off 2 bases at V and 1 base at J, with 10 bases between the two ends. CDR3 DNA: TGTGCCAGCAGCTTATCGGCTAGCGGCACAGATACGCAGTATTTT. Translated, it gives CASSLSASGTDTQYF.

The table lists this clonotype with a few counts. The chain combines TRBV7-2 with TRBJ1-4; D gene unclear. Germline CDR1 reads SGHTA; CDR2 reads FQGNSA. V dropped 7 bases and J dropped 3 bases, with 9 bases sitting between them. This CDR3 spans 13 amino acids. The CDR3 protein is CASTIGANEKLFF. DNA of the CDR3: TGTGCCAGCACGATCGGGGCTAATGAAAAACTGTTTTTT.

V usage is TRBV20-1 and J usage is TRBJ1-1; D is undetermined. CDR1 is DFQATT, CDR2 SNEGSKA, per germline (reference sequence). This CDR3 region has 13 residues. The germline V and J ends were trimmed by 0 bases and 5 bases, with 10 bases remaining between them. For the CDR3, the DNA is TGCAGTGCTAGAGAACAACCCGAGACTGAAGCTTTCTTT. It is translated as CSAREQPETEAFF.

This clonotype was counted only a few times. The CDR3 bases are TGTGCCAGCGGTAAGACTCCCGGAATTAATCAGCCCCAGCATTTT. As protein: CASGKTPGINQPQHF. The chain combines TRBV7-6 with TRBJ1-5, with D hard to call. V was cut by 8 bases and J by 4 bases, with 18 bases left in between. This CDR3 region has 15 residues. CDR1 and CDR2 (germline): SGHVS, FNYEAQ.

This clonotype was seen many times. The chain combines TRBV7-8 with TRBJ2-1; 7 bases map to TRBD2. The CDR3 extends over 17 amino acids. V was clipped by 1 base and J by 8 bases; unmatched bases: 14. CDR1 and CDR2 (germline): SGHVS, FQNEAQ. For the CDR3, the DNA is TGTGCCAGCAGCTTAGAAAGGCGGGGGACTCTGGGCCATGAGCAGTTCTTC. This encodes CASSLERRGTLGHEQFF.

This clonotype has just a few counts. The junction shows a germline mismatch at one end, possibly a read error. CDR3 bases: TGTGCCAGCAGCCAAGATTCGCAGACAGGGGGGTATGGCTACACCTTC. It is translated as CASSQDSQTGGYGYTF. J is TRBJ1-2 and V is TRBV4-1; 9 positions agree with TRBD1. The CDR3 runs 16 residues. Germline CDR1 is MGHRA and CDR2 is YSYEKL.

The chain uses TRBV5-4 and TRBJ2-5; TRBD2 agrees at 7 bases. CDR1 is SGHNT and CDR2 is YYREEE in the germline V gene (reference sequence). CDR3 size: 16 residues. The V gene end was trimmed by 4 bases and the J gene end by 5 bases; junction bases not matched to a gene: 14. CDR3 bases: TGTGCCAGCAGCGTTGTAAGCGCGGGAGTTGGGGAGACCCAGTACTTC. Translation: CASSVVSAGVGETQYF.

This chain links TRBV6-2 or TRBV6-3 with TRBJ2-1; 11 bases agree with TRBD2. CDR3 size: 12 residues. J was trimmed by 16 bases and V by 0 bases; bases with no gene match: 2. Germline V CDR1 and CDR2: MNHEY, SVGEGT. The CDR3 bases are TGTGCCAGCAGTTACTCTAGCGGGAGGGCCTTCTTC. This translates into CASSYSSGRAFF.

The J gene is TRBJ2-3, the V gene TRBV6-6, with TRBD2 identical over 7 bases. V gave up 0 bases and J gave up 5 bases; unmatched junction bases: 2. Germline assignment: CDR1 MNHNY and CDR2 SVGAGI (reference sequence). The CDR3 loop spans 14 amino acids. CDR3 region: CASSYSLAEDTQYF. The CDR3 bases are TGTGCCAGCAGTTACTCCCTAGCGGAAGATACGCAGTATTTT.

Only a few counts were recorded for this clonotype. This chain's CDR3 is CASSLGLAETDTQYF. In nucleotides, the CDR3 is TGTGCCAGCAGCCTTGGACTAGCGGAGACAGATACGCAGTATTTT. This chain joins TRBV5-4 and TRBJ2-3, with 10 nucleotides matching TRBD2. CDR1 and CDR2 from the germline V gene are SGHNT and YYREEE (reference sequence). This CDR3 has 15 amino acids. The junction had 5 bases not matched to a gene; V was cut back by 4 bases and J by 3 bases.

The chain uses TRBV29-1 and TRBJ2-1, with TRBD1 as a possible D gene (6 bases). CDR3 length: 11 residues. The V gene lost 7 bases and the J gene lost 5 bases, with 9 bases spanning the gap. Germline values: CDR1 SQVTM, CDR2 ANQGSEA. The DNA of the CDR3 is TGCAGCGCCGGGACAAACAATGAGCAGTTCTTC. Translation: CSAGTNNEQFF.

The V and J genes are TRBV6-2 or TRBV6-3 and TRBJ1-1; D is uncertain. CDR1 and CDR2 (germline): MNHEY, SVGEGT. The V and J ends lost 6 bases and 1 base respectively, with 9 bases between them. CDR3 length: 13 residues. The CDR3 here is CASRRKTNTEAFF. CDR3 sequence (DNA): TGTGCCAGCAGGAGGAAAACGAACACTGAAGCTTTCTTT.

The chain has TRBV13 and TRBJ2-2, with D maybe TRBD2 (5 bases). V lost 4 bases to trimming and J lost 7 bases, with 7 bases between them. The CDR3 has 12 amino acids. The germline V gene has CDR1 PRHDT and CDR2 FYEKMQ (reference sequence). The CDR3 protein is CASSWRVGELFF. The CDR3 nucleotides read TGTGCCAGCAGCTGGCGGGTCGGGGAGCTGTTTTTT.

This clonotype was recorded at least ten times. The V and J genes are TRBV7-2 and TRBJ2-7, with 14 bases that match TRBD2. CDR1 and CDR2 from the germline V gene are SGHTA and FQGNSA. The CDR3 has 15 residues. Germline trimming cut 5 bases from V and 5 bases from J; bases unmatched to any gene: 5. CDR3 sequence: CASSGQGLAGDEQYV. In nucleotides, the CDR3 is TGTGCCAGCAGCGGTCAGGGACTAGCGGGAGACGAGCAGTACGTC.

The V and J genes are TRBV2 and TRBJ2-1; 12 nucleotides match TRBD2. With 11 bases clipped from V and 6 bases from J, the junction kept 5 bases outside the gene matches. Germline lookup yields CDR1 SNHLY and CDR2 FYNNEI. The CDR3 extends over 13 amino acids. CDR3 bases: TGTGCCGGACTAGCGGGGATTGCCAATGAGCAGTTCTTC. This sequence encodes CAGLAGIANEQFF.

The chain links TRBV11-2 to TRBJ2-2, with 10 nucleotides matching TRBD2. Germline-derived CDR1 and CDR2 are SGHAT and FQNNGV. The CDR3 covers 15 residues. V lost 4 bases and J lost 4; bases outside the gene matches: 3. In DNA form, the CDR3 reads TGTGCCAGCAGCTCTAGCGGGAGCCCCACCGGGGAGCTGTTTTTT. Protein product: CASSSSGSPTGELFF.

The V and J genes are TRBV4-3 and TRBJ1-4, with D possibly matching TRBD1 (6 bases). CDR1 and CDR2 from the germline V gene are LGHNA and YSLEER. CDR3 length: 17 amino acids. Trimming pared 0 bases from V and 5 bases from J, leaving 16 bases between. The CDR3 spells CASSQDWTGQTNEKLFF. CDR3 DNA: TGCGCCAGCAGCCAAGATTGGACCGGACAGACCAATGAAAAACTGTTTTTT.

Note on this clonotype: This may be a read error: a much more frequent sequence differs by one nucleotide. The CDR3 reads CASSSGQGGGVPQHF. Written as DNA, the CDR3 is TGTGCCAGCAGCTCCGGACAGGGAGGGGGAGTGCCCCAGCATTTT. V and J are TRBV7-2 and TRBJ1-5, with TRBD1 matching over 8 bases. The CDR3 is 15 amino acids. The germline V gene encodes CDR1 SGHTA and CDR2 FQGNSA. The ends lost 4 bases at V and 9 bases at J; junction bases unmatched: 11.

This clonotype was picked up a small number of times. The chain couples TRBV20-1 to TRBJ1-1; D remains unclear. The CDR3 length is 12 residues. CDR1 and CDR2 from the germline V gene are DFQATT and SNEGSKA (reference sequence). Trimming took 6 bases from V and 5 from J, leaving 13 bases between them. The CDR3 loop is CSAAKPPTEAFF. Here the CDR3 DNA reads TGCAGTGCAGCGAAACCGCCGACTGAAGCTTTCTTT.

The genes are TRBV25-1 and TRBJ1-1, with D maybe TRBD1 (5 bases). The CDR3 consists of 14 residues. Trimming left V 6 bases short and J 0 bases short, with 11 bases between. Looked up from germline, CDR1 is MGHDK and CDR2 is SYGVNS. CDR3 in DNA: TGTGCCAGCAGATCGATAGGGGTGAACACTGAAGCTTTCTTT. Its protein product is CASRSIGVNTEAFF.

This clonotype was picked up many times. The rearrangement uses TRBV7-2 and TRBJ2-6, with D unclear. V gave up 0 bases and J gave up 0 bases, with 12 bases separating them. Germline values: CDR1 SGHTA, CDR2 FQGNSA. This CDR3 has 18 amino acids. DNA of the CDR3: TGTGCCAGCAGCTTAGCCTTTACCCTTAGCTCTGGGGCCAACGTCCTGACTTTC. It encodes CASSLAFTLSSGANVLTF.

In its sample, this clonotype was seen a few times. This chain connects TRBV4-1 to TRBJ2-2; 7 nucleotides agree with TRBD1. The CDR3 has 13 residues. Germline lookup yields CDR1 MGHRA and CDR2 YSYEKL. V gave up 6 bases and J gave up 4 bases; unmatched junction bases: 2. This CDR3 is CASSHRGTGELFF. Here the CDR3 DNA reads TGCGCCAGCAGTCACAGGGGCACCGGGGAGCTGTTTTTT.

The chain carries TRBV12-5 and TRBJ2-7, with 8 positions matching TRBD2. Germline values: CDR1 LGHNT, CDR2 FRNRAP. The CDR3 has 15 residues. Losses at the gene ends were 3 bases for V and 1 base for J; bases not matched to a gene: 5. The CDR3 DNA reads as TGTGCTAGTGGTTTCAGAGCTAGCGGGTCCTACGAGCAGTACGTC. Amino acid sequence: CASGFRASGSYEQYV.

This clonotype was observed a handful of times. V is TRBV6-2 or TRBV6-3 and J is TRBJ2-1, with 10 bases lining up with TRBD2. Trimming at V came to 6 bases and at J to 8 bases, leaving 10 bases not matched to a gene. The germline V gene encodes CDR1 MNHEY and CDR2 SVGEGT. The CDR3 contains 15 residues. CDR3 DNA: TGTGCCAGCAGCCCAAACCTAGCGGGAGTCGATGAGCAGTTCTTC. It specifies CASSPNLAGVDEQFF.